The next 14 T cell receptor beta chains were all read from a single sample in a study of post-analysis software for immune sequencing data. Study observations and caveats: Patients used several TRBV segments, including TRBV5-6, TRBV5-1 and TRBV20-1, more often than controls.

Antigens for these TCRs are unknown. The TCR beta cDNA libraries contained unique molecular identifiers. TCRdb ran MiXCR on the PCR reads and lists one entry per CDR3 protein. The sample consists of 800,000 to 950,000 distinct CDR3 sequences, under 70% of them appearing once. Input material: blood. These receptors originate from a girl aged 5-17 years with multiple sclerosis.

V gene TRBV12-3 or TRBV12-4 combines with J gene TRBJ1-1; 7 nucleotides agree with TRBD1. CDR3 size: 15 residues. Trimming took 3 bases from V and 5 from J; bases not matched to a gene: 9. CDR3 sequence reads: CASSLNFRGQTEAFF. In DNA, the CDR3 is TGTGCCAGCAGTTTGAACTTTAGGGGGCAGACTGAAGCTTTCTTT.

CDR3 bases: TGTGCCAGCAGCCCGCTGAGGGCTGGGATGGGCTACAATGAGCAGTTCTTC. Translated, it gives CASSPLRAGMGYNEQFF. The chain combines TRBV7-3 with TRBJ2-1; D is possibly TRBD2 (5 bases). Germline values: CDR1 SGHTA, CDR2 FQGTGA. The CDR3 extends over 17 amino acids. Trimming pared 5 bases from V and 3 bases from J, leaving 20 bases between.

CDR3 nucleotide sequence: TGTGCCAGCTCAGGGGGCCCCTACGAGCAGTACTTC. This gives the protein CASSGGPYEQYF. The gene calls are TRBV18 and TRBJ2-7; possibly TRBD1 for D (6 bases). CDR3 length equals 12 residues. Germline values: CDR1 KGHSH, CDR2 LQKENI. Trimming shortened V by 5 bases and J by 2 bases, and 7 bases separated the two germline ends.

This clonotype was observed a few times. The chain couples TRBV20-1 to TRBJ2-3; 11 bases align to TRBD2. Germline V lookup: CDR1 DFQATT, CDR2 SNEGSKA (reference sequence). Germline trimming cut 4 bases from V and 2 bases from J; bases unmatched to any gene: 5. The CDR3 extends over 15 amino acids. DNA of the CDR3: TGCAGTGCTATGGCTAGCGGGGGGCCCACAGATACGCAGTATTTT. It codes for CSAMASGGPTDTQYF.

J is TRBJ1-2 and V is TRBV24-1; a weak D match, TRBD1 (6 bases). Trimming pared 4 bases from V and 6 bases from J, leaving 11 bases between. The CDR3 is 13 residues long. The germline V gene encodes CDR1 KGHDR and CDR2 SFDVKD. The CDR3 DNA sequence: TGTGCCACCAGTGACGGGACACTCAATGGCTACACCTTC. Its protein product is CATSDGTLNGYTF.

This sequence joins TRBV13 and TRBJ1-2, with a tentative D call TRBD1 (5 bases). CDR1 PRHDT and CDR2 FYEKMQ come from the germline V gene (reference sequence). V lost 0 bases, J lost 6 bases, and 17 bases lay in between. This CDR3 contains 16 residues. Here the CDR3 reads CASSLGRDSQMNGYTF. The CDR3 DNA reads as TGTGCCAGCAGCTTAGGCCGTGACAGCCAGATGAATGGCTACACCTTC.

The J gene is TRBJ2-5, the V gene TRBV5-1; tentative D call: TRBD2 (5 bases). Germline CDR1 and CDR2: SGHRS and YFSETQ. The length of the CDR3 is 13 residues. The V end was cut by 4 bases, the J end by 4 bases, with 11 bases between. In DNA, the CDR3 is TGCGCCAGCAGCACGGGGTCGGGAGAGACCCAGTACTTC. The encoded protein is CASSTGSGETQYF.

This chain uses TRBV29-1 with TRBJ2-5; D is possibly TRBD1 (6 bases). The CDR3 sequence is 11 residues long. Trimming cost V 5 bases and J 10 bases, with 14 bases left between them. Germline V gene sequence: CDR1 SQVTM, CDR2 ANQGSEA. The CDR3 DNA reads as TGCAGCGTTCTACAGGGAAGGAGCCAGTACTTC. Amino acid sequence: CSVLQGRSQYF.

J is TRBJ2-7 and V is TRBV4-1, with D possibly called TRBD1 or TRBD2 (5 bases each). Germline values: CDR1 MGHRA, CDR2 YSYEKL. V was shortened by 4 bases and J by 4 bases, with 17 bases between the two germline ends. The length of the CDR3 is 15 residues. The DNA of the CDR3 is TGCGCCAGCAGCCGGGGACCCGAAGCCGAATACGAGCAGTACTTC. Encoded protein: CASSRGPEAEYEQYF.

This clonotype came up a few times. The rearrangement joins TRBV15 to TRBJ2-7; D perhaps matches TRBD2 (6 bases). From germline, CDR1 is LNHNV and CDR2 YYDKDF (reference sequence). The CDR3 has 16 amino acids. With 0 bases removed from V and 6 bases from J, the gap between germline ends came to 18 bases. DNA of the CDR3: TGTGCCACCAGCAGAGATAGGGCTCTACTAGCTGGCGAGCAGTACTTC. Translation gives CATSRDRALLAGEQYF. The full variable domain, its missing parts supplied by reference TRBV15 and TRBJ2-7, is DAMVIQNPRYQVTQFGKPVTLSCSQTLNHNVMYWYQQKSSQAPKLLFHYYDKDFNNEADTPDNFQSRRPNTSFCFLDIRSPGLGDTAMYLCATSRDRALLAGEQYFGPGTRLTVT.

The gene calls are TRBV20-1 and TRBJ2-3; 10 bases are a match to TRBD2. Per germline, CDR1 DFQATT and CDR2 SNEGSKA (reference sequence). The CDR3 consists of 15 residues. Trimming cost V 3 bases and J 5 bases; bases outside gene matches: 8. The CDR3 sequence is CSASALAGERDTQYF. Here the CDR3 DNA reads TGCAGTGCTAGTGCCCTAGCGGGAGAGAGAGATACGCAGTATTTT.

CDR3 loop: CASSLRASIDTQYF. The CDR3 DNA is TGTGCCAGCAGCTTACGGGCTAGCATTGATACGCAGTATTTT. This sequence joins TRBV7-2 and TRBJ2-3; D possibly corresponds to TRBD2 (5 bases). The CDR3 runs 14 residues. Germline V gives CDR1 SGHTA, CDR2 FQGNSA. V was trimmed by 2 bases and J by 6 bases, leaving 12 bases between them.

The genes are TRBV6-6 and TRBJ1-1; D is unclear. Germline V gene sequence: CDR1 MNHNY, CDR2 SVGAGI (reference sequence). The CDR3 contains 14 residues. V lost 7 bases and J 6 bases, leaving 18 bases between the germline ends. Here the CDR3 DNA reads TGTGCCAGCACCCACAGACGGACCGGATCTGAAGCTTTCTTT. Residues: CASTHRRTGSEAFF.

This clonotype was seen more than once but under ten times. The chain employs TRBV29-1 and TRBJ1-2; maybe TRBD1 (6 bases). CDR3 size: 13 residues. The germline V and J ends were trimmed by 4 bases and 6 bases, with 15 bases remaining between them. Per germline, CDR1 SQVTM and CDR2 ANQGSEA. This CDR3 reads CSVAIGGRHGYTF. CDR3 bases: TGCAGCGTTGCGATAGGGGGGAGACATGGCTACACCTTC.